Presented here are 26 T cell receptor beta chains from one specimen sequenced in a study of T cell repertoires in cytomegalovirus infection. In TCRdb, the reads were re-called with MiXCR into one record per CDR3 protein. The data show just over 300,000 distinct CDR3 sequences, around a sixth seen once. The sample consisted of PBMCs. The receptors derive from a human donor in good health (CMV status not recorded). Some clones in this sample may be carry-over from other donors' samples.

This clonotype was detected only a few times. The rearrangement joins TRBV20-1 to TRBJ2-1, with D perhaps being TRBD1 or TRBD2 (6 bases each). V lost 5 bases to trimming and J lost 5 bases, with 19 bases between them. Germline-derived CDR1 and CDR2 are DFQATT and SNEGSKA (reference sequence). The CDR3 extends over 15 amino acids. The CDR3 is CSADDWGALDNEQFF. DNA of the CDR3: TGCAGTGCTGATGACTGGGGGGCCCTTGACAATGAGCAGTTCTTC.

This clonotype was observed at least ten times. The chain combines TRBV7-2 with TRBJ2-1, with 11 positions matching TRBD2. This CDR3 is 16 amino acids long. The junction had 6 bases not matched to a gene; V was cut back by 4 bases and J by 4 bases. Germline CDR1 is SGHTA and CDR2 is FQGNSA. The CDR3 DNA reads as TGTGCCAGCAGCTCATCTAGCGGGGGGCTATACAATGAGCAGTTCTTC. This sequence encodes CASSSSSGGLYNEQFF.

This clonotype was detected ten times or more. An end of the junction differs from the germline gene, which may be a read error. The chain combines TRBV4-1 with TRBJ1-2; D is unresolved. The V gene's germline CDR1 is MGHRA and CDR2 YSYEKL. The CDR3 sequence is 13 residues long. The CDR3 is CASSQDRNHGYTF. The CDR3 DNA is TGCGCCAGCAGCCAAGATCGTAACCATGGCTACACCTTC.

V gene TRBV4-2 combines with J gene TRBJ2-3, with D possibly matching TRBD2 (5 bases). Germline CDR1 is LGHNA and CDR2 is YNFKEQ. CDR3 length equals 16 residues. V dropped 1 base and J dropped 5 bases, with 16 bases sitting between them. DNA of the CDR3: TGTGCCAGCAGCCAAGGATTACTAGAAGTCAAAGATACGCAGTATTTT. It specifies CASSQGLLEVKDTQYF.

Many counts were recorded for this clonotype. V and J are TRBV5-4 and TRBJ2-5; tentatively, D is TRBD1 or TRBD2 (5 bases each). CDR3 length equals 14 residues. The V end lost 1 base, the J end lost 5 bases, and 12 bases lay between the germline ends. Germline-derived CDR1 and CDR2 are SGHNT and YYREEE (reference sequence). The CDR3 loop reads CASSLPGRGETQYF. The CDR3 nucleotides read TGTGCCAGCAGCTTGCCAGGGCGCGGGGAGACCCAGTACTTC.

The genes are TRBV7-2 and TRBJ1-5; D is unclear. Germline V gives CDR1 SGHTA, CDR2 FQGNSA. Trimming removed 6 bases from V and 4 bases from J, with 10 bases in between. CDR3 length: 13 amino acids. The CDR3: CASSSNWNQPQHF. The CDR3 region has the DNA TGTGCCAGCAGTAGTAACTGGAATCAGCCCCAGCATTTT.

There are a few counts of this clonotype. The chain is built from TRBV6-1 and TRBJ2-1; TRBD1 matches at 9 bases. This CDR3 is built from 13 residues. Germline trimming cut 6 bases from V and 8 bases from J; bases unmatched to any gene: 5. CDR1 MNHNS and CDR2 SASEGT come from the germline V gene. The CDR3 sequence is CASRRQGGYEQFF. In nucleotides, the CDR3 is TGTGCCAGCAGACGACAGGGGGGGTATGAGCAGTTCTTC.

This clonotype was observed many times. The chain links TRBV7-2 to TRBJ2-5, with 8 bases lining up with TRBD2. Germline CDR1 SGHTA, CDR2 FQGNSA. The length of the CDR3 is 15 residues. The V segment lost 3 bases and the J segment 5 bases; nucleotides outside the gene matches: 8. The DNA for the CDR3 is TGTGCCAGCAGCTTTGGCGGGGGGACGTGGGAGACCCAGTACTTC. Its translation is CASSFGGGTWETQYF.

This clonotype was observed many times. This chain uses TRBV7-2 with TRBJ2-7; the match to TRBD1 covers 9 bases. Per the germline V gene, CDR1 is SGHTA and CDR2 is FQGNSA. The CDR3 has 15 amino acids. V was pared by 1 base and J by 3 bases, with 4 bases of the junction left unmatched. This chain's CDR3 is CASSLDGTGRYEQYF. The DNA of the CDR3 is TGTGCCAGCAGCTTAGATGGGACAGGGCGCTACGAGCAGTACTTC.

This clonotype was observed a handful of times. The chain has TRBV25-1 and TRBJ1-2; tentatively, D is TRBD1 (5 bases). The germline V and J ends were trimmed by 2 bases and 8 bases, with 15 bases remaining between them. The CDR3 has 14 residues. Germline V gene sequence: CDR1 MGHDK, CDR2 SYGVNS. This CDR3 reads CASSERARGSGYTF. DNA for the CDR3: TGTGCCAGCAGTGAAAGGGCCCGGGGGTCGGGCTACACCTTC.

This clonotype was picked up many times. The rearrangement links TRBV7-9 to TRBJ2-3; perhaps D is TRBD1 or TRBD2 (5 bases each). This CDR3 has 15 amino acids. Germline V gene data show CDR1 as SEHNR and CDR2 as FQNEAQ (reference sequence). Trimming cost V 4 bases and J 4 bases, with 15 bases left between them. CDR3: CASSSQGVGSDTQYF. The CDR3 DNA reads as TGTGCCAGCAGCTCCCAGGGAGTCGGATCAGATACGCAGTATTTT.

This clonotype occurred a few times. The rearrangement joins TRBV4-2 to TRBJ1-2; the match to TRBD1 covers 7 bases. Germline V gene data show CDR1 as LGHNA and CDR2 as YNFKEQ. The V and J ends lost 7 bases and 3 bases, in that order; junction bases with no gene match: 29. This CDR3 comprises 21 residues. The CDR3: CASNPGGADHGTNPHYYGYTF. DNA of the CDR3: TGTGCCAGCAACCCAGGGGGGGCGGACCACGGGACCAACCCCCACTACTATGGCTACACCTTC.

This clonotype was picked up a small number of times. This chain joins TRBV6-5 and TRBJ2-1, with D tentatively TRBD1 or TRBD2 (5 bases each). V lost 0 bases and J lost 9, with 21 bases in between. The CDR3 has 17 amino acids. The germline V gene has CDR1 MNHEY and CDR2 SVGAGI. The CDR3 protein is CASSYSEIGAGGSEQFF. CDR3 bases: TGTGCCAGCAGTTACTCGGAAATAGGGGCCGGAGGTAGTGAGCAGTTCTTC.

The chain combines TRBV18 with TRBJ2-7; 10 bases line up with TRBD1. This CDR3 has 14 residues. Looked up from germline, CDR1 is KGHSH and CDR2 is LQKENI. Trimming took 3 bases from V and 5 from J; bases not matched to a gene: 4. The CDR3 DNA is TGTGCCAGCTCACCCAAGACAGGGGGCGACGAGCAGTACTTC. Translated: CASSPKTGGDEQYF.

This chain connects TRBV6-6 to TRBJ1-5, with unresolved D. The CDR3 length is 14 residues. Germline lookup yields CDR1 MNHNY and CDR2 SVGAGI (reference sequence). Trimming shortened V by 7 bases and J by 0 bases, and 10 bases separated the two germline ends. CDR3 sequence (DNA): TGTGCCAGCAAAGGACGGATTAGCAATCAGCCCCAGCATTTT. Translation gives CASKGRISNQPQHF.

CDR3 nucleotide sequence: TGTGCCAGCAGCCTCTACGGACCTAATTCACCCCTCCACTTT. Its protein is CASSLYGPNSPLHF. The chain uses TRBV28 and TRBJ1-6; D is unresolved. The V gene lost 6 bases and the J gene lost 6 bases, with 12 bases spanning the gap. CDR1 is MDHEN and CDR2 is SYDVKM in the germline V gene. This CDR3 region has 14 residues.

The V gene is TRBV2, the J gene TRBJ2-7; 9 bases fit TRBD2. V lost 3 bases to trimming and J lost 1 base; unmatched junction nucleotides: 4. The germline V gene has CDR1 SNHLY and CDR2 FYNNEI. CDR3 size: 15 residues. The CDR3 coding sequence is TGTGCCAGCAGTGATAGGACTAGCGTTTCCTACGAGCAGTACTTC. It yields the protein CASSDRTSVSYEQYF.

This clonotype appeared many times. The CDR3: CASSFDTGSRTEAFF. DNA for the CDR3: TGTGCCAGCAGCTTCGACACAGGCTCGAGGACTGAAGCTTTCTTT. The V gene is TRBV11-1, the J gene TRBJ1-1; tentatively, D is TRBD1 (5 bases). There are 15 residues in the CDR3. The germline gives CDR1 SGHAT, CDR2 FQDESV (reference sequence). V was trimmed by 3 bases and J by 5 bases, leaving 16 bases between them.

The CDR3 DNA follows: TGCAGTGCTAGGGCCACCTTAGGACAAGCCATGAACACTGAAGCTTTCTTT. Translating gives CSARATLGQAMNTEAFF. The rearrangement uses TRBV20-1 and TRBJ1-1, with D maybe TRBD1 (5 bases). Germline loops: CDR1 DFQATT, CDR2 SNEGSKA (reference sequence). The CDR3 runs to 17 residues. Trimming stripped 3 bases from V and 0 bases from J, with 20 bases between.

About this clonotype: A read error may explain this, as a much larger clone is one base away. J is TRBJ1-2 and V is TRBV5-1; D gene uncertain. Trimming stripped 0 bases from V and 4 bases from J, with 22 bases between. This CDR3 has 18 amino acids. From germline, CDR1 is SGHRS and CDR2 YFSETQ. CDR3 DNA sequence: TGCGCCAGCAGCTTGGTGCCGGGCGTCCGGCACAGAAGCTATGGCTACACCTTC. It yields the protein CASSLVPGVRHRSYGYTF. The complete variable domain, with remaining parts taken from reference TRBV5-1 and TRBJ1-2, reads KAGVTQTPRYLIKTRGQQVTLSCSPISGHRSVSWYQQTPGQGLQFLFEYFSETQRNKGNFPGRFSGRQFSNSRSEMNVSTLELGDSALYLCASSLVPGVRHRSYGYTFGSGTRLTVV.

The sample holds a few counts of this clonotype. The chain is built from TRBV10-3 and TRBJ2-1, with 9 bases matching TRBD1. The CDR3 sequence is 16 residues long. The junction had 8 bases not matched to a gene; V was cut back by 8 bases and J by 0 bases. CDR1 is ENHRY and CDR2 is SYGVKD in the germline V gene. The CDR3 coding sequence is TGTGCCATCCGGGACAGGGATCGATCCTCCTACAATGAGCAGTTCTTC. Translating it yields CAIRDRDRSSYNEQFF.

Ten or more counts support this clonotype. V is TRBV9 and J is TRBJ2-5, with a possible D match to TRBD2 (5 bases). Germline V gene lookup returns CDR1 SGDLS and CDR2 YYNGEE. V was cut by 4 bases and J by 8 bases, with 18 bases left in between. The CDR3 is made up of 14 amino acids. The CDR3 loop is CASSLGLAQDTQYF. The CDR3 coding sequence is TGTGCCAGCAGCCTCGGACTTGCCCAGGACACCCAGTACTTC.

This clonotype was seen at least ten times. This chain uses TRBV7-9 with TRBJ1-5, with TRBD1 as a possible D gene (5 bases). Germline CDR1 reads SEHNR; CDR2 reads FQNEAQ (reference sequence). CDR3 length equals 12 residues. The germline V and J ends were trimmed by 7 bases and 7 bases, with 11 bases remaining between them. CDR3 bases: TGTGCCAGCACGCCGGGGGACCAGCCCCAGCATTTT. Protein: CASTPGDQPQHF. The entire variable domain, with the rest obtained from reference TRBV7-9 and TRBJ1-5, is as follows: DTGVSQNPRHKITKRGQNVTFRCDPISEHNRLYWYRQTLGQGPEFLTYFQNEAQLEKSRLLSDRFSAERPKGSFSTLEIQRTEQGDSAMYLCASTPGDQPQHFGDGTRLSIL.

This rearrangement joins TRBV5-5 to TRBJ1-1; the D gene is possibly TRBD1 (5 bases). The CDR3 has 15 residues. Germline V CDR1 and CDR2: SGHKS, YYEKEE (reference sequence). V lost 4 bases to trimming and J lost 0 bases, with 13 bases between them. The CDR3 coding sequence is TGTGCCAGCAGCCGTCCGGGGACGGTGAACACTGAAGCTTTCTTT. It translates to CASSRPGTVNTEAFF.

J is TRBJ2-7 and V is TRBV11-2; D call uncertain. Deletions cut 0 bases from V and 3 bases from J, with 12 bases between. This CDR3 spans 15 amino acids. Germline lookup yields CDR1 SGHAT and CDR2 FQNNGV. The CDR3: CASSLDLPRYYEQYF. The CDR3 coding sequence is TGTGCCAGCAGCTTAGATCTCCCCAGATACTACGAGCAGTACTTC.

This clonotype was counted at least ten times. The chain joins TRBV28 to TRBJ2-5, with TRBD2 matching over 8 bases. The V gene's germline CDR1 is MDHEN and CDR2 SYDVKM. V dropped 7 bases and J dropped 1; count of bases not matched to a gene: 11. CDR3 size: 16 residues. CDR3 region: CASNQRAGDPQETQYF. Written as DNA, the CDR3 is TGTGCCAGCAACCAAAGAGCGGGGGACCCCCAAGAGACCCAGTACTTC.